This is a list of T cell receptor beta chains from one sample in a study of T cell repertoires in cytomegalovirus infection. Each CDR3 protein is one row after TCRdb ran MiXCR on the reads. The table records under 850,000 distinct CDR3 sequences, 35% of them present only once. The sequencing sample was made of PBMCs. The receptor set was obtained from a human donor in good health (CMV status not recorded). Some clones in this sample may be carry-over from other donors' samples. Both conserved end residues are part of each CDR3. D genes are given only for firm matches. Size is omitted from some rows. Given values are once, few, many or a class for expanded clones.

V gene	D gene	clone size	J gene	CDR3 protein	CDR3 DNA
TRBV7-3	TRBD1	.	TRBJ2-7	CASSYPGTGGYEQYF	TGTGCCAGCAGCTACCCCGGGACAGGGGGCTACGAGCAGTACTTC
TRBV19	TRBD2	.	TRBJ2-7	CASSIEASGSYEQYF	TGTGCCAGTAGTATAGAGGCTAGCGGGTCCTACGAGCAGTACTTC
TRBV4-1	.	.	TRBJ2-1	CASSPLSGVDEQFF	TGCGCCAGCAGCCCCCTCTCTGGGGTCGATGAGCAGTTCTTC
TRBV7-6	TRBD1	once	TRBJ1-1	CASSLPAGGLNTEAFF	TGTGCCAGCAGCTTACCCGCAGGGGGCCTGAACACTGAAGCTTTCTTT
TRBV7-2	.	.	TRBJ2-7	CASSSRTTRSYEQYF	TGTGCCAGCAGCTCTAGGACTACCCGCTCCTACGAGCAGTACTTC
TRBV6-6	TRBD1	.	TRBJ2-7	CASSLGTGAVGEQYF	TGTGCCAGCAGCCTCGGGACAGGCGCCGTTGGCGAGCAGTACTTC
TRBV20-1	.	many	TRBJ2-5	CSASTLTTGGVTQYF	TGCAGTGCCTCCACCTTAACCACAGGGGGGGTGACCCAGTACTTC
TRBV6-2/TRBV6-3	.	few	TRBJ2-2	CASQEGYDTGELFF	TGTGCCTCCCAGGAAGGGTACGACACCGGGGAGCTGTTTTTT
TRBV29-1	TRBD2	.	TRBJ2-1	CSVVGLADNEQFF	TGCAGCGTGGTGGGACTAGCGGACAATGAGCAGTTCTTC
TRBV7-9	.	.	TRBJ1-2	CASSFGQSTIYGYTF	TGTGCCAGCAGCTTCGGACAGTCCACGATCTATGGCTACACCTTC
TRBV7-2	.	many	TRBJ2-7	CASWEKGYEQYF	TGTGCCAGCTGGGAGAAGGGTTACGAGCAGTACTTC
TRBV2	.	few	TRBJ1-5	CASSQEPVNQPQHF	TGTGCCAGCAGCCAGGAGCCAGTCAATCAGCCCCAGCATTTT
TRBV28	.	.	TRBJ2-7	CASSLGGTAYEQYF	TGTGCCAGCAGTTTGGGTGGGACCGCTTACGAGCAGTACTTC
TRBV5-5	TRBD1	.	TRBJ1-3	CASSDDRGNPGNTIYF	TGTGCCAGCAGCGACGACAGGGGAAACCCTGGAAACACCATATATTTT
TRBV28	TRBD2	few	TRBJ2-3	CASSSDTGTSGSSTDTQYF	TGTGCCAGCAGTTCAGACACCGGGACTAGCGGAAGTAGCACAGATACGCAGTATTTT
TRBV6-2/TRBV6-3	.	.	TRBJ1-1	CASSYSIDRYEAFF	TGTGCCAGCAGTTACTCTATTGATCGGTATGAAGCTTTCTTT
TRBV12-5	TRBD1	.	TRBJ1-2	CVSGTDSSINYGYPF	TGTGTTAGTGGGACAGACAGCTCGATAAACTATGGCTACCCCTTC
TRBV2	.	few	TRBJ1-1	CASSESGRDGEAFF	TGTGCCAGCAGTGAATCCGGCAGGGACGGTGAAGCTTTCTTT
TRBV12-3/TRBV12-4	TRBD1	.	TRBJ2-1	CASRRQGGSYNEQFF	TGTGCCAGCAGACGACAGGGGGGCTCCTACAATGAGCAGTTCTTC
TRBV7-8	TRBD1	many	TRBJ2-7	CASSPIGTVSQEQYF	TGTGCCAGCAGCCCGATCGGGACAGTGTCTCAAGAGCAGTACTTC
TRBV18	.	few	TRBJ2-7	CASSPETSTYEQYF	TGTGCCAGCTCACCAGAGACGTCCACCTACGAGCAGTACTTC
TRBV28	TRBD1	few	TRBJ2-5	CASSLFVRGRSETQYF	TGTGCCAGCAGTTTATTCGTCAGGGGGCGGTCAGAGACCCAGTACTTC
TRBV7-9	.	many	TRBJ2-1	CASAYNEQFF	TGTGCCAGCGCGTACAATGAGCAGTTCTTC
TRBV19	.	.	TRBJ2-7	CASRPGADYEQYF	TGTGCCAGCCGTCCTGGGGCGGACTACGAGCAGTACTTC
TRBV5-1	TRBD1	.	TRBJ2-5	CASSFTGEYQETQYF	TGCGCCAGCAGCTTTACAGGGGAGTACCAAGAGACCCAGTACTTC
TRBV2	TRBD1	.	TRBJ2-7	CASQGAPYEQYF	TGTGCCAGCCAGGGGGCTCCCTACGAGCAGTACTTC
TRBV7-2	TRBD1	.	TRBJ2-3	CASSLTAGTGTDTQSF	TGTGCCAGCAGCTTAACCGCCGGGACAGGAACGGATACGCAGTCTTTT
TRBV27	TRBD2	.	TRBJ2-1	CASSLGTSGDEQFF	TGTGCCAGCAGTTTGGGGACTAGCGGTGATGAGCAGTTCTTC
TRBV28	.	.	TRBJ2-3	CASSLQADTQYF	TGTGCCAGCAGTTTACAAGCAGATACGCAGTATTTT
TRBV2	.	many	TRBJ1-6	CASSEARANNSPLHF	TGTGCCAGCAGTGAGGCAAGGGCTAACAATTCACCCCTCCACTTT
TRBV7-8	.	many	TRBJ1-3	CASSTATRARDTIYF	TGTGCCAGCAGCACGGCGACACGCGCAAGGGACACCATATATTTT
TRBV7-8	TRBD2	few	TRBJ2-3	CASSLERGFTDTQYF	TGTGCCAGCAGCTTAGAGCGGGGATTCACAGATACGCAGTATTTT
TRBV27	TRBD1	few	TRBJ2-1	CASSFSGTGRYNEQFF	TGTGCCAGCAGTTTTTCCGGGACAGGGAGGTACAATGAGCAGTTCTTC
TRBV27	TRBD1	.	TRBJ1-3	CASRQTGVGNTIYF	TGTGCCAGCAGACAAACAGGGGTCGGAAACACCATATATTTT
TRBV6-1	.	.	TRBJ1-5	CASSDVNQPQHF	TGTGCCAGCAGTGACGTAAATCAGCCCCAGCATTTT
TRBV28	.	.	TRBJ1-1	CASSFSYRDQNTEAFF	TGTGCCAGCAGTTTTTCCTACAGGGACCAGAACACTGAAGCTTTCTTT
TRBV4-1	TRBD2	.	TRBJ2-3	CASSPSLREVTQYF	TGCGCCAGCAGCCCGAGTTTACGGGAGGTTACGCAGTATTTT
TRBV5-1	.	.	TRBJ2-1	CASSPRGEDKQFF	TGCGCCAGCAGCCCCCGGGGTGAGGATAAGCAGTTCTTC
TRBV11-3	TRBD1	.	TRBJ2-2	CASSQGASAGELFF	TGTGCCAGCAGCCAGGGGGCATCGGCCGGGGAGCTGTTTTTT
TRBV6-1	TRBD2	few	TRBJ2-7	CASTRTGGYEQYF	TGTGCCAGCACCCGAACGGGGGGATACGAGCAGTACTTC
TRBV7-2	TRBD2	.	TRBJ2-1	CASSLGLGLMRNEQFF	TGTGCCAGCAGCTTGGGACTAGGACTCATGCGCAATGAGCAGTTCTTC
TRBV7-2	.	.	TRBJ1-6	CASSLDGPLHF	TGTGCCAGCAGCCTCGACGGGCCCCTCCACTTT